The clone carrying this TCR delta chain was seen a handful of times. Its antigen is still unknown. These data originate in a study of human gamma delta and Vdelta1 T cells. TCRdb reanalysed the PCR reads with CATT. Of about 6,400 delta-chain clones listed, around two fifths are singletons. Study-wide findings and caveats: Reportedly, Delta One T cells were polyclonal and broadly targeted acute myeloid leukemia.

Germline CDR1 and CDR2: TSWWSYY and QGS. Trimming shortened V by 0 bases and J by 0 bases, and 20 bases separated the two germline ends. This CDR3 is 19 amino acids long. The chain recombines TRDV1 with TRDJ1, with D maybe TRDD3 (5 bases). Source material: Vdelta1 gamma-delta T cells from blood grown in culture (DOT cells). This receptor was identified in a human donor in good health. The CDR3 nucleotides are TGTGCTCTTGGGGAACTGCCTATTCGGGGGGTACCTTACACCGATAAACTCATCTTT. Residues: CALGELPIRGVPYTDKLIF.